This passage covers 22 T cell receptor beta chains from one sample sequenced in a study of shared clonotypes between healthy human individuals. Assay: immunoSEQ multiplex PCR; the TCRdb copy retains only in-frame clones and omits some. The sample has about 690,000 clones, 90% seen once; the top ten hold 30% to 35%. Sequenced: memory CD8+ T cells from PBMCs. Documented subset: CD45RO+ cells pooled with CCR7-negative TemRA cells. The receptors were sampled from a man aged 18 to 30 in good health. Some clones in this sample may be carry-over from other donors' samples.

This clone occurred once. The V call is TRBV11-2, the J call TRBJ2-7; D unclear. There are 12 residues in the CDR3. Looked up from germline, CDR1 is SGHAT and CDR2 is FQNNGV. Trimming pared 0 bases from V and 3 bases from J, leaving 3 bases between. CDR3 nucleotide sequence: TGTGCCAGCAGCTTAGAACTCTACGAGCAGTACTTC. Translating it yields CASSLELYEQYF.

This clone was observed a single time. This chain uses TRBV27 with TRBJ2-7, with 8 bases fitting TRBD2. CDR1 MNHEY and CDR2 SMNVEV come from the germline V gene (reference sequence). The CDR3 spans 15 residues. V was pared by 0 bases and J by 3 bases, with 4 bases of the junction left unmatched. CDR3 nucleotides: TGTGCCAGCAGTTTATCGACTAGCGTTGGCTACGAGCAGTACTTC. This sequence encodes CASSLSTSVGYEQYF.

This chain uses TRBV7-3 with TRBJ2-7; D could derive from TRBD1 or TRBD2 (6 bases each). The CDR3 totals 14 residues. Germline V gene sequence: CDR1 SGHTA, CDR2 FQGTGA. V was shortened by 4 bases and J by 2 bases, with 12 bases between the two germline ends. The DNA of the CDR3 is TGTGCCAGCAGCTCGACAGGAGGGGCCTACGAGCAGTACTTC. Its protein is CASSSTGGAYEQYF.

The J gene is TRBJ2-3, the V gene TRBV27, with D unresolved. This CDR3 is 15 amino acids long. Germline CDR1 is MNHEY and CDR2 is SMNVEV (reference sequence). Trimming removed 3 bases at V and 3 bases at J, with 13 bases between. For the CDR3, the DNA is TGTGCCAGCAGTTTTCGCGGTTCGACAACAGATACGCAGTATTTT. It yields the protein CASSFRGSTTDTQYF.

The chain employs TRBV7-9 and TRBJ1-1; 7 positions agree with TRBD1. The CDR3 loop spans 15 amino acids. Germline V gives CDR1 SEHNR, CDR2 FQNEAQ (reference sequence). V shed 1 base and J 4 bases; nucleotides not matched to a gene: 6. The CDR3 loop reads CASSLVTGVFTEAFF. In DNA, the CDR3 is TGTGCCAGCAGCTTAGTTACAGGGGTCTTCACTGAAGCTTTCTTT.

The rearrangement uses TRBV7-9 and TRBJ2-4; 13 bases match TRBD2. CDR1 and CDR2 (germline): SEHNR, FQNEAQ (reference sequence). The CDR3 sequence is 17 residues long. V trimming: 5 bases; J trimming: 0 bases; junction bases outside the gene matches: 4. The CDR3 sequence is CASSVGLAGVAKNIQYF. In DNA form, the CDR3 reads TGTGCCAGCAGCGTTGGACTAGCGGGAGTAGCCAAAAACATTCAGTACTTC.

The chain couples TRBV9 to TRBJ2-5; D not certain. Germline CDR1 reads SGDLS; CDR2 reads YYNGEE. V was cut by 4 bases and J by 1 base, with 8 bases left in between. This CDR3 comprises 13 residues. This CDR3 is CASSPGFQETQYF. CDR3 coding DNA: TGTGCCAGCAGCCCCGGGTTCCAAGAGACCCAGTACTTC.

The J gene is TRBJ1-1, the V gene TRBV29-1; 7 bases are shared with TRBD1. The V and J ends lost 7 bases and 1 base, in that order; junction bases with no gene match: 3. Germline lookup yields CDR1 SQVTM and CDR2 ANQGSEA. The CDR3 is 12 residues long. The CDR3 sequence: CSATGTNTEAFF. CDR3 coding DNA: TGCAGCGCGACAGGGACGAACACTGAAGCTTTCTTT. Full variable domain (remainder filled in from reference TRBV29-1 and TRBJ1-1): SAVISQKPSRDICQRGTSLTIQCQVDSQVTMMFWYRQQPGQSLTLIATANQGSEATYESGFVIDKFPISRPNLTFSTLTVSNMSPEDSSIYLCSATGTNTEAFFGQGTRLTVV.

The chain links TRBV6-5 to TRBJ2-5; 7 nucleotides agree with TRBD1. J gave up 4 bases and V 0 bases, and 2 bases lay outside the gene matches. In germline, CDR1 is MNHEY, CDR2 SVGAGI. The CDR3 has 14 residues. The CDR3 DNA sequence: TGTGCCAGCAGTTACTCTGGGGACAGAGAGACCCAGTACTTC. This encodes CASSYSGDRETQYF.

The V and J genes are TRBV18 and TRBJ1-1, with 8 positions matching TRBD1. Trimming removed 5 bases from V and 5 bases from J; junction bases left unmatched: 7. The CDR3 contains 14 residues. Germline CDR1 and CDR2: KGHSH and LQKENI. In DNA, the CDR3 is TGTGCCAGCTCAGTTGGACAGGGCTGGACTGAAGCTTTCTTT. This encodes CASSVGQGWTEAFF. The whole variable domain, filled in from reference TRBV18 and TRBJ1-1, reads NAGVMQNPRHLVRRRGQEARLRCSPMKGHSHVYWYRQLPEEGLKFMVYLQKENIIDESGMPKERFSAEFPKEGPSILRIQQVVRGDSAAYFCASSVGQGWTEAFFGQGTRLTVV.

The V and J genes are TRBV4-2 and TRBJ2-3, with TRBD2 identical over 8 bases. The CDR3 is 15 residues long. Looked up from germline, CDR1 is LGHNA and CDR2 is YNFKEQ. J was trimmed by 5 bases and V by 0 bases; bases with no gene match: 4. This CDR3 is CASSQETGGGDTQYF. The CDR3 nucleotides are TGTGCCAGCAGCCAAGAGACGGGAGGGGGAGATACGCAGTATTTT.

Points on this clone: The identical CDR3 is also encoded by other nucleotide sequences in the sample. In DNA form, the CDR3 reads TGTGCCAGCAGCTTCGGGAGCTCCTACGAGCAGTACTTC. Amino acid sequence: CASSFGSSYEQYF. The gene calls are TRBV5-6 and TRBJ2-7; perhaps TRBD2 as D (6 bases). CDR3 size: 13 residues. V was pared by 2 bases and J by 0 bases, with 6 bases between. From germline, CDR1 is SGHDT and CDR2 YYEEEE.

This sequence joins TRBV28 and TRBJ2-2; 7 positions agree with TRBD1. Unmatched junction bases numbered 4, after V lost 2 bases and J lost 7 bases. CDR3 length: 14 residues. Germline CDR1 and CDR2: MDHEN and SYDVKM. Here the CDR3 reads CASSLTGADGELFF. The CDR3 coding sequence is TGTGCCAGCAGTTTAACAGGGGCCGACGGGGAGCTGTTTTTT. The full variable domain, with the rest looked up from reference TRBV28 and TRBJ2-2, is DVKVTQSSRYLVKRTGEKVFLECVQDMDHENMFWYRQDPGLGLRLIYFSYDVKMKEKGDIPEGYSVSREKKERFSLILESASTNQTSMYLCASSLTGADGELFFGEGSRLTVL.

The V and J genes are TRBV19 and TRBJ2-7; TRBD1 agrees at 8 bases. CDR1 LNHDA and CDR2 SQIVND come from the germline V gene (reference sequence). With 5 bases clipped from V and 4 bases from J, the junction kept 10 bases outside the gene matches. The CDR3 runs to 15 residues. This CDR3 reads CASSGWRQGAYEQYF. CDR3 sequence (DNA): TGTGCCAGTAGTGGGTGGCGCCAGGGGGCTTACGAGCAGTACTTC.

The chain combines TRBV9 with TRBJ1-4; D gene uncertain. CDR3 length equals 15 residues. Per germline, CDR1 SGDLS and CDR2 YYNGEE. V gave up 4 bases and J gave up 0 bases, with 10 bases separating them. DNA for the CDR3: TGTGCCAGCAGCCCTACAGATGCAACTAATGAAAAACTGTTTTTT. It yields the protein CASSPTDATNEKLFF.

CDR3 nucleotides: TGTGCCAGCAGCTTAGATGGCCTAGCTATGGGCCATGAGCAGTTCTTC. Translated, it gives CASSLDGLAMGHEQFF. The chain has TRBV11-2 and TRBJ2-1; D is perhaps TRBD2 (5 bases). With 0 bases removed from V and 8 bases from J, the gap between germline ends came to 17 bases. The CDR3 consists of 16 residues. In germline, CDR1 is SGHAT, CDR2 FQNNGV.

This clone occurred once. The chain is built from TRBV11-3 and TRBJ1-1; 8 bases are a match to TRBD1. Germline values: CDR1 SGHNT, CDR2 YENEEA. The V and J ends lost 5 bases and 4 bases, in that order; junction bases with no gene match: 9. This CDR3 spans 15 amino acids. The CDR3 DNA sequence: TGTGCCAGCAGCCCATATGGACAGGGCGCCACTGAAGCTTTCTTT. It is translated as CASSPYGQGATEAFF.

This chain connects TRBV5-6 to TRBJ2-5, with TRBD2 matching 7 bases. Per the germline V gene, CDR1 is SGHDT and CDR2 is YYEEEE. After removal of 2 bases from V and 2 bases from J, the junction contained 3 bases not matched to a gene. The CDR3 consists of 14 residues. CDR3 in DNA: TGTGCCAGCAGCTTACGGGGACTACAAGAGACCCAGTACTTC. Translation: CASSLRGLQETQYF. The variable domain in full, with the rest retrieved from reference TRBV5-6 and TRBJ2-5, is DAGVTQSPTHLIKTRGQQVTLRCSPKSGHDTVSWYQQALGQGPQFIFQYYEEEERQRGNFPDRFSGHQFPNYSSELNVNALLLGDSALYLCASSLRGLQETQYFGPGTRLLVL.

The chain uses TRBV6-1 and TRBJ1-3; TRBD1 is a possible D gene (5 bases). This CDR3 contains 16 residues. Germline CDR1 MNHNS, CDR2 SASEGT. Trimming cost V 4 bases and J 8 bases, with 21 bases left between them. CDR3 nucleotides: TGTGCCAGCAGTGTTGGGGGTACTATTTCGGATTACACCATATATTTT. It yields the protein CASSVGGTISDYTIYF.

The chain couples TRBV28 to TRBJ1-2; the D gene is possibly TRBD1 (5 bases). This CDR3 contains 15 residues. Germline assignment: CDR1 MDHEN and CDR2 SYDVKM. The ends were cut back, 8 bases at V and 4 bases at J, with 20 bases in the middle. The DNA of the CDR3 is TGTGCCAGCGCCCGACGGGGGTTGGGTTTCTATGGCTACACCTTC. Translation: CASARRGLGFYGYTF.

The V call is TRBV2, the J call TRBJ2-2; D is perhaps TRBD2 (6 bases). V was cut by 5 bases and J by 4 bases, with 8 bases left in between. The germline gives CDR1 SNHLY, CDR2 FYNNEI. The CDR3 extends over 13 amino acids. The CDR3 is CASSRGGTGELFF. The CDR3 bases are TGTGCCAGCAGTAGGGGAGGCACCGGGGAGCTGTTTTTT.

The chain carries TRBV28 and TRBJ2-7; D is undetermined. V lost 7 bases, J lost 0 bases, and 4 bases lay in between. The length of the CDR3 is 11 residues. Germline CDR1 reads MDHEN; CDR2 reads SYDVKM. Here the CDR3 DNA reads TGTGCCAGCACCTCCTCCTACGAGCAGTACTTC. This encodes CASTSSYEQYF.